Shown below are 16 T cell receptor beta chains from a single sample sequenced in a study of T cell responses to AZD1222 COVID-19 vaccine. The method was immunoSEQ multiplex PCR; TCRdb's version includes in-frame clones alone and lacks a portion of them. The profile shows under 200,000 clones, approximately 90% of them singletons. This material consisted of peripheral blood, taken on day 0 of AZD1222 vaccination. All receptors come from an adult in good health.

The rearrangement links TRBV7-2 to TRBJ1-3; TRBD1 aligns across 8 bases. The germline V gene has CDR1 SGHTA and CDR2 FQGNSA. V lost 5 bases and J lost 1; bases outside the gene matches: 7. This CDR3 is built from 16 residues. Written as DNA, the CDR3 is TGTGCCAGCAGCCTCGGACAGGGAACGTCTGGAAACACCATATATTTT. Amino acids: CASSLGQGTSGNTIYF. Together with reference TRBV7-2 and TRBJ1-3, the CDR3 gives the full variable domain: GAGVSQSPSNKVTEKGKDVELRCDPISGHTALYWYRQSLGQGLEFLIYFQGNSAPDKSGLPSDRFSAERTGGSVSTLTIQRTQQEDSAVYLCASSLGQGTSGNTIYFGEGSWLTVV.

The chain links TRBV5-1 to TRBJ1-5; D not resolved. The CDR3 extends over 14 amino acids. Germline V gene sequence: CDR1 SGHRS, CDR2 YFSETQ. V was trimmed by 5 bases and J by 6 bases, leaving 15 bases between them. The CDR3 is CASRPSGEFQPQHF. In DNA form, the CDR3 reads TGCGCCAGCAGACCATCTGGGGAGTTTCAGCCCCAGCATTTT.

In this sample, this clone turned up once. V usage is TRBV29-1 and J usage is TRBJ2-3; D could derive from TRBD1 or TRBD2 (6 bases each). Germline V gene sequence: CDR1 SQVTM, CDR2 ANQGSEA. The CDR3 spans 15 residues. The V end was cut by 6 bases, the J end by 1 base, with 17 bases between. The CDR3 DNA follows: TGCAGCGTCCCCTCCCCGGGGGCTGGCACAGATACGCAGTATTTT. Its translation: CSVPSPGAGTDTQYF.

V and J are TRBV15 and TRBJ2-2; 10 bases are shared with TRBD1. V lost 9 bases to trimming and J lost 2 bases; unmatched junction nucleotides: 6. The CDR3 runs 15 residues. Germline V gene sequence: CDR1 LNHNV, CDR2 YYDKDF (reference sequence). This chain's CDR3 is CATNRDRGNTGELFF. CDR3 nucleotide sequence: TGTGCCACTAACCGGGACAGGGGAAACACCGGGGAGCTGTTTTTT.

DNA for the CDR3: TGCGCCAGCAGCTTTGGGGGGATGGCTTTCTTT. It translates to CASSFGGMAFF. The chain links TRBV5-1 to TRBJ1-1, with TRBD1 as a possible D gene (5 bases). Germline V gives CDR1 SGHRS, CDR2 YFSETQ. The CDR3 totals 11 residues. V lost 2 bases to trimming and J lost 11 bases, with 10 bases between them.

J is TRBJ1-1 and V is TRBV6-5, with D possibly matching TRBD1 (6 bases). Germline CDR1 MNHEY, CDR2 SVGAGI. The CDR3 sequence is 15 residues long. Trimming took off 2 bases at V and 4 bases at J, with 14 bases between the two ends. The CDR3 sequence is CASSYQGQTATEAFF. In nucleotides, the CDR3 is TGTGCCAGCAGTTACCAGGGACAAACCGCCACTGAAGCTTTCTTT.

The CDR3 bases are TGTGCCAGCGTAGAGGGTCGGGAGACCCAGTACTTC. Translated, it gives CASVEGRETQYF. The chain links TRBV28 to TRBJ2-5; a weak D match, TRBD2 (5 bases). Looked up from germline, CDR1 is MDHEN and CDR2 is SYDVKM. The CDR3 consists of 12 residues. V dropped 8 bases and J dropped 5 bases, with 12 bases sitting between them.

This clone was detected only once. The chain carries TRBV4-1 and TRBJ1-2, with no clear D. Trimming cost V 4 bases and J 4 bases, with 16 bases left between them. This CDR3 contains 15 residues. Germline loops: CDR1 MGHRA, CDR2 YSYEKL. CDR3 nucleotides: TGCGCCAGCAGCCCCCCACTCGATAGCCGCTATGGCTACACCTTC. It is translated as CASSPPLDSRYGYTF.

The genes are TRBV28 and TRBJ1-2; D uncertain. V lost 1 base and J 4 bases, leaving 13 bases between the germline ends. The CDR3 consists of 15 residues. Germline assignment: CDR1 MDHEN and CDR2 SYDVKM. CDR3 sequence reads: CASSLYSEISYGYTF. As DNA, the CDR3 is TGTGCCAGCAGTTTATACTCAGAAATAAGCTATGGCTACACCTTC.

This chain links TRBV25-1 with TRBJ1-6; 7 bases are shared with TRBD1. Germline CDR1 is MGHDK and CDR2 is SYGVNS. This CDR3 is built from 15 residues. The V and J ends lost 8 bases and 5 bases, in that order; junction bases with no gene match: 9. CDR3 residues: CASGGGTVHNSPLHF. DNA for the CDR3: TGTGCCAGCGGGGGGGGGACAGTCCATAATTCACCCCTCCACTTT. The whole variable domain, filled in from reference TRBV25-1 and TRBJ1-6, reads EADIYQTPRYLVIGTGKKITLECSQTMGHDKMYWYQQDPGMELHLIHYSYGVNSTEKGDLSSESTVSRIRTEHFPLTLESARPSHTSQYLCASGGGTVHNSPLHFGNGTRLTVT.

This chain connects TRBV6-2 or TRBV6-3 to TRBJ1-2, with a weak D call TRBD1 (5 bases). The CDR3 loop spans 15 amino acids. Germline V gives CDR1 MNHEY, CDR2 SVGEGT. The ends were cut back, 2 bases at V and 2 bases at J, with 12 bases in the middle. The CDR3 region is CASSYQGTLNYGYTF. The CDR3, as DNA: TGTGCCAGCAGTTACCAGGGAACCCTGAACTATGGCTACACCTTC.

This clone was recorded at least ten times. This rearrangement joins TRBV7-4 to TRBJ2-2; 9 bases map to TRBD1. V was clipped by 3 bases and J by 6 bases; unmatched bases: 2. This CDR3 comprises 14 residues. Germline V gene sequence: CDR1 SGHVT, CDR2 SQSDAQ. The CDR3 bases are TGTGCCAGCAGCTTGCGACAGGGGGCCGGGGAGCTGTTTTTT. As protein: CASSLRQGAGELFF.

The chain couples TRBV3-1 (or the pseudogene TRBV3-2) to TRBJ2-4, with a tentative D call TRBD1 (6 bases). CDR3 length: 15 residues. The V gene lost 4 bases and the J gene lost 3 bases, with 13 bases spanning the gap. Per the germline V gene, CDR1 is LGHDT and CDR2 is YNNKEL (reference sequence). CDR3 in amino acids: CASSPTRTVKNIQYF. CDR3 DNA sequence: TGTGCCAGCAGCCCAACGCGGACAGTCAAAAACATTCAGTACTTC.

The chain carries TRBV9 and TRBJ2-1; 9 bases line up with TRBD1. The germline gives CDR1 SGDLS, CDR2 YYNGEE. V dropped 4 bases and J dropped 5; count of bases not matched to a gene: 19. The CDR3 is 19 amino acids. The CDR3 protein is CASSKRDRALAAGDNEQFF. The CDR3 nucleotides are TGTGCCAGCAGCAAGAGGGACAGGGCATTGGCCGCGGGGGACAATGAGCAGTTCTTC.

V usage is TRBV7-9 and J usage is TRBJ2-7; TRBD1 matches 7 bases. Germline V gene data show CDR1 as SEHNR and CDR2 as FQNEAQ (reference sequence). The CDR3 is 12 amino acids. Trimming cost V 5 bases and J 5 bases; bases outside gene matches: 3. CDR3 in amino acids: CASSLTGDEQYF. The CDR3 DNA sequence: TGTGCCAGCAGCCTAACAGGGGACGAGCAGTACTTC.

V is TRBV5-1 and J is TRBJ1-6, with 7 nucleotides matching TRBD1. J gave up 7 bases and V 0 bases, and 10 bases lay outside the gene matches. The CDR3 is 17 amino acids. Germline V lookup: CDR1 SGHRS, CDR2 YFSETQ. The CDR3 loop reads CASSLGWQGVRNSPLHF. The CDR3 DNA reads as TGCGCCAGCAGCTTGGGTTGGCAGGGGGTGAGGAATTCACCCCTCCACTTT.